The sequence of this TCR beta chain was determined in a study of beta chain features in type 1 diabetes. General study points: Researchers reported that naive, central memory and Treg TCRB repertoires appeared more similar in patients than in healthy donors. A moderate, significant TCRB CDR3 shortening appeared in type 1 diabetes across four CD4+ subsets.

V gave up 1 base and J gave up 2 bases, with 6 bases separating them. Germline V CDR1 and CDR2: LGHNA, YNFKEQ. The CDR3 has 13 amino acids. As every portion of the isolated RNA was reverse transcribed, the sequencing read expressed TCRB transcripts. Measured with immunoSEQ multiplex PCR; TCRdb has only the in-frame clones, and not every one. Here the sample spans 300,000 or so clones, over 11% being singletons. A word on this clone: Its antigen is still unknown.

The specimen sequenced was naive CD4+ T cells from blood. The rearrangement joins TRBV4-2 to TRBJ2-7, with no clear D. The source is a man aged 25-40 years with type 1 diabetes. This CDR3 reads CASSQAGTYEQYF. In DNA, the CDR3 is TGTGCCAGCAGCCAAGCAGGTACCTACGAGCAGTACTTC.